One sample yielded the 30 T cell receptor beta chains listed below, sequenced in a study of neoadjuvant anti-PD-1 for oral cavity cancer. Using immunoSEQ multiplex PCR, the repertoire was profiled, and TCRdb retains in-frame clones only, with some absent. This table holds approximately 45,000 clones, 77% found once. Noted time point: after neoadjuvant nivolumab, at surgical resection. Source: PBMCs, taken after nivolumab (anti-PD-1) treatment. The receptors derive from a person aged 40 to 85 with oral cavity squamous cell carcinoma.

The rearrangement links TRBV30 to TRBJ1-1, with D unclear. The germline V gene has CDR1 GTSNPN and CDR2 SVGIG (reference sequence). V lost 4 bases, J lost 3 bases, and 15 bases lay in between. This CDR3 comprises 14 residues. The CDR3 DNA follows: TGTGCCTGGATTGCTGCAACAACTGACACTGAAGCTTTCTTT. It translates to CAWIAATTDTEAFF.

V is TRBV4-2 and J is TRBJ1-3, with D perhaps matching TRBD1 (6 bases). The germline V gene has CDR1 LGHNA and CDR2 YNFKEQ. V lost 0 bases, J lost 4 bases, and 10 bases lay in between. The CDR3 consists of 15 residues. The CDR3 DNA reads as TGTGCCAGCAGCCAAGATTCCGGACAGGGAAACACCATATATTTT. Translated: CASSQDSGQGNTIYF.

The V and J genes are TRBV29-1 and TRBJ1-2; TRBD1 agrees at 7 bases. J lost 6 bases, V lost 8 bases, and 3 bases had no gene match. This CDR3 is 10 amino acids long. In germline, CDR1 is SQVTM, CDR2 ANQGSEA. This CDR3 reads CSSGQDGYTF. In DNA form, the CDR3 reads TGCAGCTCCGGACAGGATGGCTACACCTTC.

J is TRBJ1-4 and V is TRBV11-1; no definite D call. V was cut by 5 bases and J by 0 bases, with 10 bases left in between. Germline CDR1 reads SGHAT; CDR2 reads FQDESV (reference sequence). The CDR3 contains 15 residues. CDR3 sequence (DNA): TGTGCCAGCAGCAAACGGGGTTCAACTAATGAAAAACTGTTTTTT. Translation gives CASSKRGSTNEKLFF.

The chain couples TRBV7-9 to TRBJ2-7, with a tentative D call TRBD1 (5 bases). Germline-derived CDR1 and CDR2 are SEHNR and FQNEAQ (reference sequence). CDR3 size: 16 residues. The V gene lost 0 bases and the J gene lost 0 bases, with 12 bases spanning the gap. CDR3 region: CASSLAGAFLSYEQYF. CDR3 coding DNA: TGTGCCAGCAGCTTAGCAGGGGCCTTTCTCTCCTACGAGCAGTACTTC.

CDR3 sequence (DNA): TGCGCCAGCAGCTTCTGGGGGGCCCGTAGCACAGATACGCAGTATTTT. It yields the protein CASSFWGARSTDTQYF. V usage is TRBV5-1 and J usage is TRBJ2-3; possibly TRBD1 or TRBD2 for D (6 bases each). The CDR3 is made up of 16 amino acids. CDR1 is SGHRS, CDR2 YFSETQ, per germline. V lost 2 bases and J lost 0, with 13 bases in between.

This clone was seen only once. V gene TRBV28 combines with J gene TRBJ2-1; a weak D match, TRBD2 (5 bases). There are 12 residues in the CDR3. Germline CDR1 MDHEN, CDR2 SYDVKM. V gave up 11 bases and J gave up 8 bases, with 16 bases separating them. As DNA, the CDR3 is TGTGCCTTAACGGGGTGGCATCATGAGCAGTTCTTC. It specifies CALTGWHHEQFF.

CDR3 region: CASSLDGRASKSADTQYF. The CDR3 DNA reads as TGCGCCAGCAGCTTGGATGGGAGGGCTAGCAAAAGCGCAGATACGCAGTATTTT. The chain couples TRBV5-1 to TRBJ2-3; 7 bases agree with TRBD2. V trimming: 0 bases; J trimming: 4 bases; junction bases outside the gene matches: 14. The CDR3 extends over 18 amino acids. Germline V gene lookup returns CDR1 SGHRS and CDR2 YFSETQ.

This chain joins TRBV14 and TRBJ1-1, with 9 bases matching TRBD1. This CDR3 has 15 amino acids. The V and J ends lost 4 bases and 7 bases, in that order; junction bases with no gene match: 10. CDR1 and CDR2 (germline): SGHDN, FVKESK. The CDR3 nucleotides are TGTGCCAGCAGCCGGGTCCGGGACAGGGACCTTGAAGCTTTCTTT. Amino acids: CASSRVRDRDLEAFF.

This chain links TRBV10-2 with TRBJ2-7, with TRBD2 as a possible D gene (5 bases). Trimming stripped 5 bases from V and 0 bases from J, with 14 bases between. Germline loops: CDR1 WSHSY, CDR2 SAAADI. The CDR3 has 15 amino acids. As DNA, the CDR3 is TGCGCCAGCAGTTCAGGTAGCGCCCTCTCCTACGAGCAGTACTTC. This translates into CASSSGSALSYEQYF.

This clone occurred a few times. The chain recombines TRBV5-1 with TRBJ1-2; 9 bases align to TRBD1. V gave up 8 bases and J gave up 0 bases; unmatched junction bases: 11. The CDR3 is 16 residues long. Germline values: CDR1 SGHRS, CDR2 YFSETQ. CDR3 sequence: CASLPGQGFPNYGYTF. In DNA form, the CDR3 reads TGCGCCAGTCTACCGGGACAGGGTTTCCCTAACTATGGCTACACCTTC.

The gene calls are TRBV29-1 and TRBJ1-1, with D possibly TRBD1 on 5 matching bases. CDR1 and CDR2 (germline): SQVTM, ANQGSEA. Trimming stripped 6 bases from V and 4 bases from J, with 15 bases between. This CDR3 region has 13 residues. The CDR3 DNA reads TGCAGCGTAGCCGGCGGGGGGTCCACTGAAGCTTTCTTT. Its protein is CSVAGGGSTEAFF.

As DNA, the CDR3 is TGTGCCAGCGGGAAAGGGACTAGTATCCAAGATACGCAGTATTTT. This encodes CASGKGTSIQDTQYF. The rearrangement uses TRBV5-8 and TRBJ2-3, with 8 bases aligning to TRBD2. From germline, CDR1 is SGHTS and CDR2 YDEGEE. V trimming: 7 bases; J trimming: 5 bases; junction bases outside the gene matches: 12. This CDR3 is built from 15 residues.

This clone was detected only a few times. This chain connects TRBV10-3 to TRBJ1-6; D unclear. This CDR3 has 16 residues. V dropped 4 bases and J dropped 0 bases, with 10 bases sitting between them. In germline, CDR1 is ENHRY, CDR2 SYGVKD. Written as DNA, the CDR3 is TGTGCCATCAGTGGGGTTCTTAGCTCCTATAATTCACCCCTCCACTTT. This encodes CAISGVLSSYNSPLHF.

The chain couples TRBV29-1 to TRBJ2-3; TRBD2 matches at 10 bases. J was trimmed by 4 bases and V by 8 bases; bases with no gene match: 6. CDR3 size: 13 residues. Germline CDR1 is SQVTM and CDR2 is ANQGSEA. Written as DNA, the CDR3 is TGCAGCCCTCTAGCGGGAGTGTCAGATACGCAGTATTTT. It specifies CSPLAGVSDTQYF.

This chain uses TRBV10-3 with TRBJ1-3; D call uncertain. Germline CDR1 ENHRY, CDR2 SYGVKD. The CDR3 extends over 15 amino acids. Trimming stripped 2 bases from V and 0 bases from J, with 8 bases between. CDR3 sequence reads: CAISEVAASGNTIYF. Written as DNA, the CDR3 is TGTGCCATCAGTGAGGTGGCAGCCTCTGGAAACACCATATATTTT.

This clone was seen a single time. The chain joins TRBV7-9 to TRBJ1-5; D might be TRBD1 (5 bases). Germline loops: CDR1 SEHNR, CDR2 FQNEAQ (reference sequence). The ends were cut back, 0 bases at V and 1 base at J, with 7 bases in the middle. CDR3 size: 15 residues. CDR3: CASSLAQGSNQPQHF. The CDR3 DNA reads TGTGCCAGCAGCTTAGCTCAGGGAAGCAATCAGCCCCAGCATTTT.

The chain recombines TRBV7-6 with TRBJ1-3, with 9 bases matching TRBD1. J lost 4 bases, V lost 5 bases, and 9 bases had no gene match. The CDR3 covers 16 residues. From germline, CDR1 is SGHVS and CDR2 FNYEAQ. The DNA for the CDR3 is TGTGCCAGCAGCGTTCGTACAGGGGGCGGCGGAAACACCATATATTTT. Protein sequence: CASSVRTGGGGNTIYF.

The rearrangement uses TRBV7-8 and TRBJ1-4, with D possibly matching TRBD1 (5 bases). Trimming pared 2 bases from V and 0 bases from J, leaving 10 bases between. CDR1 is SGHVS and CDR2 is FQNEAQ in the germline V gene. There are 16 residues in the CDR3. DNA for the CDR3: TGTGCCAGCAGCTTACGTCCAGGGACAACTAATGAAAAACTGTTTTTT. Translated, it gives CASSLRPGTTNEKLFF.

This clone was seen a single time. The chain recombines TRBV2 with TRBJ1-6; 7 positions match TRBD1. The CDR3 has 15 amino acids. The V gene end was trimmed by 5 bases and the J gene end by 4 bases; junction bases not matched to a gene: 5. Germline assignment: CDR1 SNHLY and CDR2 FYNNEI. The DNA of the CDR3 is TGTGCCAGCAGTCCGGGACAGACTTATAATTCACCCCTCCACTTT. Residues: CASSPGQTYNSPLHF. Combining the CDR3 with reference TRBV2 and TRBJ1-6 gives the whole variable domain EPEVTQTPSHQVTQMGQEVILRCVPISNHLYFYWYRQILGQKVEFLVSFYNNEISEKSEIFDDQFSVERPDGSNFTLKIRSTKLEDSAMYFCASSPGQTYNSPLHFGNGTRLTVT.

This rearrangement joins TRBV19 to TRBJ2-7; D is possibly TRBD1 (6 bases). This CDR3 comprises 15 residues. Between the trimmed V and J ends, which lost 3 bases and 6 bases, there was a span of 18 bases. Germline V gene data show CDR1 as LNHDA and CDR2 as SQIVND (reference sequence). The CDR3 DNA sequence: TGTGCCAGTAGTATGGACAGATCACACGGAGGCGAGCAGTACTTC. It yields the protein CASSMDRSHGGEQYF.

The V and J genes are TRBV28 and TRBJ1-2, with unresolved D. Germline values: CDR1 MDHEN, CDR2 SYDVKM. Trimming left V 6 bases short and J 1 base short, with 15 bases between. This CDR3 has 15 amino acids. CDR3 sequence (DNA): TGTGCCAGCAGCCCCGGGCAGACGATTAACTATGGCTACACCTTC. As protein: CASSPGQTINYGYTF.

The CDR3 DNA reads TGTGCCAGCAGCTTCCTCCGCGGGGGAGGAAACACCATATATTTT. As protein: CASSFLRGGGNTIYF. This chain joins TRBV7-8 and TRBJ1-3, with D possibly matching TRBD1 (5 bases). V lost 3 bases to trimming and J lost 4 bases, with 13 bases between them. The germline V gene has CDR1 SGHVS and CDR2 FQNEAQ. This CDR3 contains 15 residues.

This clone was recorded a few times. J is TRBJ1-3 and V is TRBV14; D is unresolved. There are 14 residues in the CDR3. V was clipped by 0 bases and J by 4 bases, with 7 bases between them. From germline, CDR1 is SGHDN and CDR2 FVKESK. The CDR3 protein is CASSQDLRGNTIYF. Written as DNA, the CDR3 is TGTGCCAGCAGCCAAGATCTACGAGGAAACACCATATATTTT.

This chain joins TRBV5-4 and TRBJ1-1; 9 bases are a match to TRBD1. The CDR3 has 14 amino acids. CDR1 is SGHNT and CDR2 is YYREEE in the germline V gene (reference sequence). The V gene end was trimmed by 4 bases and the J gene end by 2 bases; junction bases not matched to a gene: 3. The CDR3 DNA reads as TGTGCCAGCAGCGGGGACAGGGCTAACACTGAAGCTTTCTTT. Protein sequence: CASSGDRANTEAFF.

The genes are TRBV6-4 and TRBJ2-3, with D unclear. This CDR3 contains 14 residues. Trimming took off 3 bases at V and 0 bases at J, with 7 bases between the two ends. CDR1 MRHNA and CDR2 SNTAGT come from the germline V gene. The CDR3 DNA is TGTGCCAGCAGTGAAGATACTAGCACAGATACGCAGTATTTT. It encodes CASSEDTSTDTQYF.

The chain couples TRBV6-1 to TRBJ1-1, with D possibly matching TRBD1 (5 bases). This CDR3 has 15 amino acids. The V gene's germline CDR1 is MNHNS and CDR2 SASEGT. Trimming shortened V by 4 bases and J by 0 bases, and 12 bases separated the two germline ends. This CDR3 is CASSAKTDLNTEAFF. The CDR3 DNA sequence: TGTGCCAGCAGTGCTAAGACAGACTTGAACACTGAAGCTTTCTTT.

The chain has TRBV7-8 and TRBJ2-1; no reliable D call. The CDR3 has 13 residues. V lost 3 bases, J lost 7 bases, and 10 bases lay in between. Germline assignment: CDR1 SGHVS and CDR2 FQNEAQ. CDR3 in amino acids: CASSLSVGNEQFF. In DNA, the CDR3 is TGTGCCAGCAGCTTGAGCGTAGGGAATGAGCAGTTCTTC.

This chain connects TRBV27 to TRBJ2-7; tentatively, D is TRBD1 or TRBD2 (6 bases each). The CDR3 sequence is 15 residues long. Germline CDR1 reads MNHEY; CDR2 reads SMNVEV (reference sequence). Deletions cut 3 bases from V and 7 bases from J, with 19 bases between. CDR3 DNA sequence: TGTGCCAGCAGTTTTAACGGGGGCCTATCGGGGGAGCAGTACTTC. Protein sequence: CASSFNGGLSGEQYF.

This chain joins TRBV28 and TRBJ1-3, with D possibly being TRBD1 (6 bases). The germline gives CDR1 MDHEN, CDR2 SYDVKM. Trimming took 10 bases from V and 3 from J, leaving 16 bases between them. The CDR3 spans 14 residues. The CDR3 DNA is TGTGCCAAGAGGGGGGGCGCGTTTGGAAACACCATATATTTT. Protein sequence: CAKRGGAFGNTIYF.